A selection of T cell receptor beta chains follows, all from one sample in a study of blood T cell repertoires in COVID-19. Clones were read by immunoSEQ multiplex PCR, and TCRdb kept only the in-frame ones, dropping some. This sample has about 180,000 clones, with around 73% found just once. The source material was PBMCs or T cells enriched from blood (not recorded which). These receptors were collected from a woman aged 45-65 years who had recovered from COVID-19. Both conserved end residues are part of each CDR3. The order of the fields is clone size, J gene, D gene, V gene, CDR3 protein, CDR3 DNA. The D gene is left open where the match is weak. Clone size is given for some rows only: seen once, a few or many times, or a class if the clone is expanded.

>NA|TRBJ2-1|NA|TRBV5-8
CASSLQSGVRQFF
TGTGCCAGCAGCTTGCAGTCGGGAGTTCGGCAGTTCTTC
>NA|TRBJ2-7|TRBD2|TRBV13
CASSSLAGTKSYEQYF
TGTGCCAGCAGCTCCCTAGCGGGGACCAAATCCTACGAGCAGTACTTC
>NA|TRBJ2-1|NA|TRBV11-2
CASSPPPTSNEQFF
TGTGCCAGCAGCCCACCCCCCACTAGCAATGAGCAGTTCTTC
>NA|TRBJ1-6|NA|TRBV2
CASSEFKGIYNSPLHF
TGTGCCAGCAGTGAATTTAAGGGGATCTATAATTCACCCCTCCACTTT
>few|TRBJ2-7|NA|TRBV7-9
CASIGQGYEQYF
TGTGCCAGCATCGGGCAGGGCTACGAGCAGTACTTC
>NA|TRBJ2-7|TRBD2|TRBV2
CASSSGGGTSGSPYEQYF
TGTGCCAGCAGTTCTGGGGGGGGGACTAGCGGGAGCCCCTACGAGCAGTACTTC
>once|TRBJ2-7|TRBD2|TRBV28
CASLEREPNRMEQYF
TGTGCCAGTTTGGAGCGGGAGCCTAATAGAATGGAGCAGTACTTC
>few|TRBJ1-4|TRBD1|TRBV25-1
CASSESSRQGGEKLFF
TGTGCCAGCAGTGAATCCAGCAGACAGGGAGGTGAAAAACTGTTTTTT
>NA|TRBJ1-2|NA|TRBV29-1
CSVDGGGPGYTF
TGCAGCGTTGATGGGGGGGGGCCCGGCTACACCTTC
>NA|TRBJ2-7|NA|TRBV28
CASTGQFEQYF
TGTGCCAGCACCGGACAGTTCGAGCAGTACTTC
>NA|TRBJ1-1|NA|TRBV5-5
CASSTRTENTEAFF
TGTGCCAGCAGCACGCGGACAGAGAACACTGAAGCTTTCTTT
>NA|TRBJ1-5|NA|TRBV28
CASSPAILLGNQPQHF
TGTGCCAGCAGCCCTGCAATTCTATTGGGCAATCAGCCCCAGCATTTT
>few|TRBJ1-1|TRBD1|TRBV5-1
CASSTTGTNTEAFF
TGCGCCAGCAGCACGACAGGGACGAACACTGAAGCTTTCTTT
>NA|TRBJ1-5|TRBD1|TRBV5-3
CARSKIATGVQPQHF
TGTGCCAGAAGCAAGATTGCCACAGGGGTTCAGCCCCAGCATTTT
>NA|TRBJ2-7|TRBD1|TRBV5-4
CASSLGAGQGSYEQYF
TGTGCCAGCAGCTTGGGAGCGGGACAGGGGTCCTACGAGCAGTACTTC
>NA|TRBJ2-4|NA|TRBV7-2
CASSLDGRAQNIQYF
TGTGCCAGCAGCTTAGACGGGCGGGCTCAAAACATTCAGTACTTC
>NA|TRBJ1-1|NA|TRBV18
CASSRDKNTEAFF
TGTGCCAGCTCGCGAGATAAAAACACTGAAGCTTTCTTT
>NA|TRBJ2-2|TRBD1|TRBV6-5
CASRRDRGGGELFF
TGTGCCAGCAGAAGGGACAGGGGCGGCGGGGAGCTGTTTTTT
>NA|TRBJ2-7|TRBD2|TRBV5-1
CASSPRPSGREAYEQYF
TGCGCCAGCAGCCCAAGGCCTAGCGGGAGGGAAGCCTACGAGCAGTACTTC
>NA|TRBJ1-1|NA|TRBV5-1
CASSLEAGFTEAFF
TGCGCCAGCAGCTTGGAAGCGGGGTTCACTGAAGCTTTCTTT
>NA|TRBJ1-2|TRBD1|TRBV10-3
CAISSDRGEYGYTF
TGTGCCATCAGTTCTGACAGGGGGGAGTATGGCTACACCTTC
>NA|TRBJ2-1|NA|TRBV4-3
CASSLFSGHSNNEQFF
TGCGCCAGCAGCCTCTTTTCGGGACACTCTAACAATGAGCAGTTCTTC